This TCR beta chain came from a study of T cell responses to AZD1222 COVID-19 vaccine. The table came from immunoSEQ multiplex PCR; TCRdb's copy has only in-frame clones and leaves some out. The table shows around 87,000 clones, with approximately 91% occurring only once. The CDR3 has 15 residues. V lost 2 bases, J lost 0 bases, and 8 bases lay in between. CDR1 MNHNY and CDR2 SVGAGI come from the germline V gene (reference sequence). This TCR came from an adult in good health. This sample comprised peripheral blood, obtained on day 0 of AZD1222 vaccination. The genes are TRBV6-6 and TRBJ1-3; D not certain. The CDR3 bases are TGTGCCAGCAGTTACGGGGAGACCTCTGGAAACACCATATATTTT. It codes for CASSYGETSGNTIYF.